The 19 T cell receptor beta chains below come from one sample, sequenced in a study of blood T cells in healthy people across ages. It was with a sample-barcoded 5' primer and a J-beta primer mix that a second PCR of roughly 7 to 12 cycles was run. TCRdb ran MiXCR on the 5' RACE reads and lists one entry per CDR3 protein. Among about 780,000 distinct CDR3 sequences listed, about 47% were seen once. Source material: blood. The receptors derive from a man older than 75 in good health.

The rearrangement joins TRBV3-1 to TRBJ1-2, with TRBD1 matching over 10 bases. The CDR3 is made up of 17 amino acids. Looked up from germline, CDR1 is LGHDT and CDR2 is YNNKEL (reference sequence). Trimming at V came to 6 bases and at J to 8 bases, leaving 18 bases not matched to a gene. CDR3 protein: CASSPKPGGTGVEGYTF. DNA of the CDR3: TGTGCCAGCAGTCCTAAACCTGGTGGGACAGGGGTCGAAGGCTACACCTTC.

The chain joins TRBV29-1 to TRBJ2-1, with 12 bases that match TRBD2. V lost 2 bases to trimming and J lost 8 bases; unmatched junction nucleotides: 4. The CDR3 is made up of 14 amino acids. Germline-derived CDR1 and CDR2 are SQVTM and ANQGSEA. The CDR3 sequence is CSVERLAGVHEQFF. CDR3 DNA sequence: TGCAGCGTTGAAAGACTAGCGGGAGTCCATGAGCAGTTCTTC.

The chain has TRBV9 and TRBJ2-1; D call uncertain. This CDR3 is 15 amino acids long. Germline loops: CDR1 SGDLS, CDR2 YYNGEE. V was clipped by 0 bases and J by 4 bases, with 11 bases between them. The CDR3 here is CASSVDLPPYNEQFF. Written as DNA, the CDR3 is TGTGCCAGCAGCGTAGATCTTCCCCCTTACAATGAGCAGTTCTTC.

The gene calls are TRBV2 and TRBJ2-7, with D tentatively TRBD1 (6 bases). The V end lost 1 base, the J end lost 3 bases, and 13 bases lay between the germline ends. This CDR3 spans 15 amino acids. Germline CDR1 reads SNHLY; CDR2 reads FYNNEI. The CDR3 nucleotides read TGTGCCAGCAGTGAAGAAGGGGCAGGGGTCTACGAGCAGTACTTC. It yields the protein CASSEEGAGVYEQYF.

V gene TRBV4-1 combines with J gene TRBJ1-2, with a possible D match to TRBD1 (5 bases). This CDR3 region has 15 residues. CDR1 and CDR2 from the germline V gene are MGHRA and YSYEKL. With 2 bases removed from V and 6 bases from J, the gap between germline ends came to 16 bases. The CDR3 nucleotides are TGCGCCAGCAGCCAAACCCGGGACCTGGGGCATGGCTACACCTTC. Translating gives CASSQTRDLGHGYTF.

A single count supports this clonotype. The V gene is TRBV7-6, the J gene TRBJ2-7; possibly TRBD1 or TRBD2 for D (5 bases each). The germline V and J ends were trimmed by 1 base and 6 bases, with 10 bases remaining between them. The CDR3 spans 13 residues. In germline, CDR1 is SGHVS, CDR2 FNYEAQ. The CDR3 DNA sequence: TGTGCCAGCAGCTTAGTATATGGGGGCGAGCAGTACTTC. The encoded protein is CASSLVYGGEQYF.

The CDR3 protein is CASSLELVGVGKNEQFF. CDR3 nucleotides: TGTGCCAGCAGCTTGGAATTGGTGGGAGTGGGTAAAAATGAGCAGTTCTTC. J is TRBJ2-1 and V is TRBV5-8; a possible D gene is TRBD2 (5 bases). The CDR3 has 17 residues. Germline V gives CDR1 SGHTS, CDR2 YDEGEE. V gave up 0 bases and J gave up 7 bases, with 20 bases separating them.

The J gene is TRBJ1-6, the V gene TRBV5-1, with 7 positions matching TRBD1. V gave up 4 bases and J gave up 7 bases; unmatched junction bases: 8. This CDR3 is built from 15 residues. Germline V gene data show CDR1 as SGHRS and CDR2 as YFSETQ. Here the CDR3 reads CASSRTGTVNSPLHF. In nucleotides, the CDR3 is TGCGCCAGCAGCCGGACCGGGACAGTGAATTCACCCCTCCACTTT.

This rearrangement joins TRBV5-4 to TRBJ2-1; maybe TRBD1 (5 bases). The germline V and J ends were trimmed by 5 bases and 7 bases, with 16 bases remaining between them. This CDR3 has 14 amino acids. CDR1 and CDR2 from the germline V gene are SGHNT and YYREEE (reference sequence). Written as DNA, the CDR3 is TGTGCCAGCAGTCGGGTGGGTAGGGGAAATGAGCAGTTCTTC. Residues: CASSRVGRGNEQFF.

This clonotype was seen at least ten times. The chain employs TRBV7-2 and TRBJ2-5, with a tentative D call TRBD1 (6 bases). The CDR3 consists of 16 residues. Between the trimmed V and J ends, which lost 1 base and 7 bases, there was a span of 19 bases. Germline V gene lookup returns CDR1 SGHTA and CDR2 FQGNSA. The CDR3 loop reads CASSLGVGGPGWTQYF. The CDR3 nucleotides read TGTGCCAGCAGCTTAGGTGTAGGGGGACCGGGATGGACCCAGTACTTC.

The chain joins TRBV6-6 to TRBJ2-5; D tentatively fits TRBD1 or TRBD2 (5 bases each). The germline V gene has CDR1 MNHNY and CDR2 SVGAGI (reference sequence). V was cut by 6 bases and J by 2 bases, with 13 bases left in between. The length of the CDR3 is 14 residues. CDR3 loop: CASRVGTVQETQYF. The CDR3 DNA reads as TGTGCCAGCAGGGTCGGGACGGTTCAAGAGACCCAGTACTTC.

As regards this clonotype: A much larger clone differs by one base, so this may be a read error. The CDR3 DNA is TGTGCCAGCAGCTCCGTTACAGGGAACTACGAGCAGTACTTC. This encodes CASSSVTGNYEQYF. The chain has TRBV7-2 and TRBJ2-5; D may be TRBD1 (6 bases). The closer fit of TRBJ2-7 to the DNA end suggests the J call may be wrong. Germline V gene lookup returns CDR1 SGHTA and CDR2 FQGNSA. This CDR3 is 14 amino acids long.

The rearrangement joins TRBV20-1 to TRBJ1-2; no clear D gene. The V end lost 3 bases, the J end lost 4 bases, and 6 bases lay between the germline ends. In germline, CDR1 is DFQATT, CDR2 SNEGSKA (reference sequence). This CDR3 comprises 11 residues. The CDR3 sequence is CSARGFYGYTF. The CDR3 DNA reads TGCAGTGCTAGGGGGTTCTATGGCTACACCTTC.

This clonotype has only a few counts. The V gene is TRBV5-1, the J gene TRBJ1-1, with D possibly TRBD1 on 6 matching bases. With 1 base removed from V and 2 bases from J, the gap between germline ends came to 9 bases. Germline V gives CDR1 SGHRS, CDR2 YFSETQ. CDR3 length: 14 amino acids. The CDR3 DNA sequence: TGCGCCAGCAGCTTGTGGACAGATAACACTGAAGCTTTCTTT. Protein product: CASSLWTDNTEAFF.

This clonotype was seen many times. The V gene is TRBV15, the J gene TRBJ2-4, with D possibly TRBD2 on 6 matching bases. This CDR3 spans 15 amino acids. V was cut by 4 bases and J by 2 bases, with 12 bases left in between. Germline CDR1 reads LNHNV; CDR2 reads YYDKDF (reference sequence). CDR3 bases: TGTGCCACCAGCACCGCCCGGGGGACCAAAAACATTCAGTACTTC. Residues: CATSTARGTKNIQYF.

This clonotype turned up a few times. The chain joins TRBV4-2 to TRBJ2-6; a possible D gene is TRBD2 (5 bases). Between the trimmed V and J ends, which lost 3 bases and 2 bases, there was a span of 17 bases. Per the germline V gene, CDR1 is LGHNA and CDR2 is YNFKEQ. The CDR3 is made up of 18 amino acids. Here the CDR3 DNA reads TGTGCCAGCAGCCAGGACCGGACTTCGGGTACTGGGGCCAACGTCCTGACTTTC. Amino acid sequence: CASSQDRTSGTGANVLTF.

In regard to this clonotype: One junction end disagrees with the germline gene, perhaps due to a read error. The V call is TRBV4-2, the J call TRBJ2-3, with a weak D call TRBD2 (5 bases). Looked up from germline, CDR1 is LGHNA and CDR2 is YNFKEQ. The CDR3 loop spans 17 amino acids. DNA of the CDR3: TGTACCAGCAGCCAAGATATGGGAGCGGCTAGCACAGATACGCAGTATTTT. This encodes CTSSQDMGAASTDTQYF.

The V call is TRBV2, the J call TRBJ2-4; D could derive from TRBD1 or TRBD2 (5 bases each). Germline CDR1 reads SNHLY; CDR2 reads FYNNEI. The germline V and J ends were trimmed by 5 bases and 0 bases, with 20 bases remaining between them. The CDR3 has 18 amino acids. The CDR3, as DNA: TGTGCCAGCAGTAATCGTGGGACGGCACTTCTAGCCAAAAACATTCAGTACTTC. It specifies CASSNRGTALLAKNIQYF. The whole variable domain, filled in from reference TRBV2 and TRBJ2-4, reads EPEVTQTPSHQVTQMGQEVILRCVPISNHLYFYWYRQILGQKVEFLVSFYNNEISEKSEIFDDQFSVERPDGSNFTLKIRSTKLEDSAMYFCASSNRGTALLAKNIQYFGAGTRLSVL.

With regard to this clonotype: A read error may explain this, as a much larger clone is one base away. CDR3 in amino acids: CASSVIGQGSEELFF. As DNA, the CDR3 is TGTGCCAGCAGCGTAATAGGGCAGGGAAGTGAAGAACTGTTTTTT. The rearrangement links TRBV7-2 to TRBJ1-4; perhaps TRBD1 as D (5 bases). The CDR3 loop spans 15 amino acids. Germline CDR1 and CDR2: SGHTA and FQGNSA.